This T cell receptor beta chain was sequenced in a study of blood T cell repertoires in COVID-19 (dated by TCRdb to the early 2020s). General notes on the study: Collaborator samples came from the United States, Italy and Spain and covered acute and convalescent phases of COVID-19. Where available, HLA class I and class II types were obtained from metadata supplied by the sample provider rather than from assay-based typing. The dataset comprised deeply sampled blood TCRbeta repertoires from subjects exposed to, actively infected with, or recovered from COVID-19. Nearly every sample came with metadata listing a de-identified subject ID, COVID-19 status, age in years and sex. Samples were obtained from the ongoing ImmuneRACE study (first 160 participants) and from over a thousand subjects provided by 6 global collaborators. The material from the prospective study consisted of cDNA or gDNA derived from T cells, B-cell-depleted T cells, or PBMCs. A freely available public database, intended as a resource for researchers studying the immune response to SARS-CoV-2, is where the repertoires were released. What the authors observed across the whole study: The amount of clinical and demographic metadata varied by source and participant and was provided uncurated.

This clone occurred a few times. Its antigen is currently not known. No clone much larger than this one lies a single base away; base qualities are absent. TCRbeta CDR3 regions were amplified from genomic DNA by means of the immunoSEQ Assay, a bias-controlled multiplex PCR. The authors' analysis ran thus. The number of nucleated cells in each sample was estimated from the amplification of reference gene primers within the assay. To quantify the absolute abundance of each unique TCRbeta CDR3 rearrangement, sequence reads were collapsed and filtered. For each sample, productive Simpson clonality was calculated as the square root of Simpson's diversity index across productive rearrangements. Imported from immuneACCESS, the table was reduced by TCRdb to in-frame sequences with V and J called. These copies leave out some clones; in studies compared against another copy, an unresolved V gene accounts for under half, and the cause of the remainder is not known. V, J and clone size are those of that table, while D and trimming were read from the DNA. The sample yields around 31,000 clones; about 88% were counted once. The ten largest clones take up 25% to 30% of the sample.

Germline trimming: 2 bases from V, 0 bases from J; junction bases outside gene matches: 13. The CDR3 runs 18 residues from the cysteine to the phenylalanine. Only the CDR3 DNA stays, 54 bases, in frame from base 1. Per the germline V gene (reference sequence), LNHDA is the CDR1 and SQIVND is the CDR2. Whole blood was collected in K2EDTA tubes by collaborating institutions according to the institutions' own protocols. For TCRbeta analysis, collaborator samples were shipped as frozen whole blood, as isolated PBMCs, or as DNA extracted from either sample type. This sequence uses TRBV19 and TRBJ2-7, with 7 bases in between that match TRBD2. The origin of this receptor is a man aged 80 or over with acute or convalescent COVID-19. Sequencing was done on a sample of peripheral blood. The CDR3 reads CASSISGIGRAGSYEQYF. The nucleotide sequence is TGTGCCAGTAGTATAAGCGGGATAGGGCGCGCCGGCTCCTACGAGCAGTACTTC.